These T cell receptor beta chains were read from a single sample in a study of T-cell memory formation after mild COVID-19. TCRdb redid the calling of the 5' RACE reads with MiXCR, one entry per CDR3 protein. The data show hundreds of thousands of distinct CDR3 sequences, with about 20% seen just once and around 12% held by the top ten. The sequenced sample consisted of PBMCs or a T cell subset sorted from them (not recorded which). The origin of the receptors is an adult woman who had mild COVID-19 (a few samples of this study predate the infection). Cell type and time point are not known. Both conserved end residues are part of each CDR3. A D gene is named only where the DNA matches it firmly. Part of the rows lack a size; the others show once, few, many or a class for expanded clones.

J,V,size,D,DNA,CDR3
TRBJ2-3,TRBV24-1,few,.,TGTGCCACCAGTGATCTTTCCCGCGGGGCCACTCATGGAGATACGCAGTATTTT,CATSDLSRGATHGDTQYF
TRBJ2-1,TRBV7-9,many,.,TGTGCCAGCAGCCTAGGACAGCTTGCGTACAATGAGCAGTTCTTC,CASSLGQLAYNEQFF
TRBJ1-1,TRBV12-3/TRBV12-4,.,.,TGTGCCAGCACCAACCGGGCCGGGAGCCCTGAAGCTTTCTTT,CASTNRAGSPEAFF
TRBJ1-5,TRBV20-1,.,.,TGCAGTGCTAGAGATCAAACACGTCCAAATCAGCCCCAGCATTTT,CSARDQTRPNQPQHF
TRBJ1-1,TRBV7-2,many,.,TGTGCCAGCAGCCATGACAGGCTGAACACTGAAGCTTTCTTT,CASSHDRLNTEAFF
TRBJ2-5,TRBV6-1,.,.,TGTGCCAGCAGTGAAGGAGCAGGCACCCGCGGGACCCAGTACTTC,CASSEGAGTRGTQYF
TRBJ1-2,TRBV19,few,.,TGTGCCAGTAGACGGGGTGGAACGAACTATGGCTACACCTTC,CASRRGGTNYGYTF
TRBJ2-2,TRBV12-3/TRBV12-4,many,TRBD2,TGTGCCAGCAGTCTGATAGCGGGAGGGCCGGTCAACTCCGGGGAGCTGTTTTTT,CASSLIAGGPVNSGELFF
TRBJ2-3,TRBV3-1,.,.,TGTGCCAGCAGCTCCTCCAGATGGGGTACGCAGTATTTT,CASSSSRWGTQYF
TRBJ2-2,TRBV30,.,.,TGTGCCTGGAGTTACACCGGGGAGCTGTTTTTT,CAWSYTGELFF
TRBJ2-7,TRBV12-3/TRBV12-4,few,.,TGTGCCAGCAGTCCGCTAGCGTACAGCTCCTACGAGCAGTACTTC,CASSPLAYSSYEQYF
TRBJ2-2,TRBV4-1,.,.,TGCGCCAGCAACACACTTCACGGGGGCACCGGGGAGCTGTTTTTT,CASNTLHGGTGELFF
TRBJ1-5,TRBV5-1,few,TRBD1,TGCGCCAGCAGCCTGACAGGGGCTGGGAGCAATCAGCCCCAGCATTTT,CASSLTGAGSNQPQHF